Following are 8 T cell receptor beta chains from one sample sequenced in a study of response to subunit inactivated influenza vaccine. MiXCR, applied by TCRdb to the RT-PCR reads, yields one record per CDR3 protein. Among some 500,000 distinct CDR3 sequences listed, around 25% were seen once. The sample was CD4+ T cells sorted from PBMCs, taken 5 to 6 days after vaccination. These receptors were obtained from a man aged 50 to 59 who received an inactivated influenza vaccine.

Turning to this clonotype: The limits of the CDR3 on the DNA are not certain, so only TCRdb's listed CDR3 is given. The CDR3 spells CASSFASGTYNEQLF. The chain recombines TRBV12-3 or TRBV12-4 with TRBJ2-1; TRBD2, the D gene given by the table, was not confirmed from the DNA. The CDR3 extends over 15 residues, inclusive of both ends.

This clonotype came up a few times. V gene TRBV28 combines with J gene TRBJ2-7, with 15 bases aligning to TRBD2. The CDR3 sequence is 14 residues long. Germline lookup yields CDR1 MDHEN and CDR2 SYDVKM. With 8 bases clipped from V and 2 bases from J, the junction kept 1 base outside the gene matches. The CDR3 DNA follows: TGTGCCAGCCGGACTAGCGGGGGGGCCTACGAGCAGTACTTC. Its translation is CASRTSGGAYEQYF.

The chain carries TRBV11-2 and TRBJ2-2; no definite D call. Germline V CDR1 and CDR2: SGHAT, FQNNGV. Trimming cost V 0 bases and J 4 bases, with 18 bases left between them. CDR3 length: 18 amino acids. CDR3 protein: CASSLDLSTRKFTGELFF. The CDR3 DNA reads as TGTGCCAGCAGCTTAGATTTGTCAACCCGGAAATTCACCGGGGAGCTGTTTTTT. Full variable domain (remainder filled in from reference TRBV11-2 and TRBJ2-2): EAGVAQSPRYKIIEKRQSVAFWCNPISGHATLYWYQQILGQGPKLLIQFQNNGVVDDSQLPKDRFSAERLKGVDSTLKIQPAKLEDSAVYLCASSLDLSTRKFTGELFFGEGSRLTVL.

The genes are TRBV5-6 and TRBJ2-3; D possibly uses TRBD1 or TRBD2 (5 bases each). The V gene's germline CDR1 is SGHDT and CDR2 YYEEEE. The V end was cut by 7 bases, the J end by 1 base, with 10 bases between. CDR3 length: 13 residues. Here the CDR3 reads CASEGLGTDTQYF. The CDR3 DNA sequence: TGTGCCAGCGAGGGGCTGGGCACAGATACGCAGTATTTT.

This clonotype was picked up a small number of times. V is TRBV24-1 and J is TRBJ1-1; a possible D gene is TRBD1 (5 bases). This CDR3 is 13 amino acids long. V gave up 1 base and J gave up 11 bases, with 13 bases separating them. Germline V gene data show CDR1 as KGHDR and CDR2 as SFDVKD. CDR3 loop: CATSDFTGQKAFF. CDR3 nucleotides: TGTGCCACCAGTGATTTTACAGGCCAGAAGGCTTTCTTT.

This clonotype has at least ten counts. A read error may account for a junction end that differs from germline. The rearrangement joins TRBV7-7 to TRBJ2-2; D unresolved. Germline values: CDR1 SSHAT, CDR2 FNYEAQ (reference sequence). The CDR3 is 14 amino acids. CDR3 region: CASSSAWNTGELFF. In DNA form, the CDR3 reads TGTGCTAGCAGCTCGGCGTGGAACACCGGGGAGCTGTTTTTT.

This clonotype was recorded a few times. The chain is built from TRBV29-1 and TRBJ2-7, with D uncertain. The ends were cut back, 4 bases at V and 4 bases at J, with 17 bases in the middle. The CDR3 spans 14 residues. The germline CDR1 and CDR2 sequences are SQVTM and ANQGSEA. CDR3: CSVVLSGPNYEQYF. The DNA of the CDR3 is TGCAGCGTTGTACTCTCGGGCCCCAATTACGAGCAGTACTTC.

The chain is built from TRBV5-1 and TRBJ2-7, with D possibly being TRBD1 (6 bases). From germline, CDR1 is SGHRS and CDR2 YFSETQ. Between the trimmed V and J ends, which lost 5 bases and 1 base, there was a span of 13 bases. The length of the CDR3 is 14 residues. The chain's CDR3 is CASRPRTVSYEQYF. For the CDR3, the DNA is TGCGCCAGCAGACCCAGGACAGTTTCCTACGAGCAGTACTTC.